This T cell receptor beta chain was documented in a study of T cells after yellow fever vaccination. This clonotype was recorded at least ten times. TCRdb reanalysed the 5' RACE reads using MiXCR and keeps one entry per CDR3 protein. Among 300,000 to 400,000 distinct CDR3 sequences listed, 3% to 4.5% were seen once. This receptor was obtained from a man between 18 and 29 years old who received the YFV17D yellow fever vaccine. The specimen comprised PBMCs, sampled 5 days after the yellow fever booster vaccination.

The CDR3 DNA follows: TGCGCCACTCCGCTAACTAGCGGGGGCCCGGATACGCAGTATTTT. This sequence encodes CATPLTSGGPDTQYF. The chain carries TRBV5-1 and TRBJ2-3, with TRBD2 matching over 11 bases. J was trimmed by 6 bases and V by 9 bases; bases with no gene match: 12. Germline loops: CDR1 SGHRS, CDR2 YFSETQ. This CDR3 spans 15 amino acids.